Below are 29 T cell receptor beta chains sequenced from a single sample in a study of T cell changes during pregnancy in multiple sclerosis. Clones were sequenced by immunoSEQ multiplex PCR, and TCRdb holds only the in-frame ones, with some missing. Here the sample spans tens of thousands of clones, about 90% being singletons. The sample consisted of CD4+ T cells from peripheral blood mononuclear cells, taken in the third trimester of pregnancy. All receptors come from a female donor in good health, enrolled as a control in a pregnancy study.

The V and J genes are TRBV4-3 and TRBJ2-3; 7 nucleotides line up with TRBD2. The ends lost 4 bases at V and 3 bases at J; junction bases unmatched: 10. Germline V gene lookup returns CDR1 LGHNA and CDR2 YSLEER. This CDR3 comprises 16 residues. The DNA of the CDR3 is TGCGCCAGCAGCCGCAACGGGCGGGAGAGGACAGATACGCAGTATTTT. It codes for CASSRNGRERTDTQYF.

The chain carries TRBV27 and TRBJ1-2; D is unclear. The germline V gene has CDR1 MNHEY and CDR2 SMNVEV (reference sequence). Trimming removed 6 bases at V and 4 bases at J, with 12 bases between. The CDR3 has 13 residues. The CDR3, as DNA: TGTGCCAGCAGGCCAGTTGACTCCTATGGCTACACCTTC. Encoded protein: CASRPVDSYGYTF.

CDR3 protein: CASRPTTNIQGRPVQQYF. In DNA form, the CDR3 reads TGTGCCAGCAGACCCACCACAAATATACAGGGACGCCCCGTGCAGCAGTACTTC. J is TRBJ2-7 and V is TRBV28; maybe TRBD1 (6 bases). The CDR3 totals 18 residues. Germline CDR1 is MDHEN and CDR2 is SYDVKM. Deletions cut 6 bases from V and 8 bases from J, with 32 bases between.

The chain couples TRBV4-1 to TRBJ1-1; 7 positions agree with TRBD1. With 3 bases clipped from V and 1 base from J, the junction kept 2 bases outside the gene matches. This CDR3 is 14 amino acids long. Looked up from germline, CDR1 is MGHRA and CDR2 is YSYEKL. The CDR3 reads CASSQTGQNTEAFF. Here the CDR3 DNA reads TGCGCCAGCAGCCAGACAGGGCAGAACACTGAAGCTTTCTTT.

The chain links TRBV7-2 to TRBJ1-1; 7 bases align to TRBD1. After removal of 10 bases from V and 4 bases from J, the junction contained 15 bases not matched to a gene. Germline values: CDR1 SGHTA, CDR2 FQGNSA. CDR3 length equals 15 residues. The CDR3 nucleotides are TGTGCCACCAATCCTATTCCAGGGGGGACCACTGAAGCTTTCTTT. It translates to CATNPIPGGTTEAFF. Combining the CDR3 with reference TRBV7-2 and TRBJ1-1 gives the whole variable domain GAGVSQSPSNKVTEKGKDVELRCDPISGHTALYWYRQSLGQGLEFLIYFQGNSAPDKSGLPSDRFSAERTGGSVSTLTIQRTQQEDSAVYLCATNPIPGGTTEAFFGQGTRLTVV.

The rearrangement uses TRBV5-1 and TRBJ2-5; a weak D match, TRBD2 (6 bases). CDR3 length: 15 amino acids. From germline, CDR1 is SGHRS and CDR2 YFSETQ. Deletions cut 1 base from V and 5 bases from J, with 15 bases between. CDR3 protein: CASSLFQGGGETQYF. The CDR3 DNA reads as TGCGCCAGCAGCTTGTTCCAGGGAGGAGGCGAGACCCAGTACTTC.

The rearrangement uses TRBV6-4 and TRBJ2-3; TRBD1 agrees at 7 bases. CDR3 size: 14 residues. In germline, CDR1 is MRHNA, CDR2 SNTAGT. J lost 1 base, V lost 3 bases, and 1 base had no gene match. The CDR3, as DNA: TGTGCCAGCAGTGAAACAGGGGGCACAGATACGCAGTATTTT. It is translated as CASSETGGTDTQYF.

The chain links TRBV11-2 to TRBJ2-5, with 12 bases that match TRBD2. The germline V gene has CDR1 SGHAT and CDR2 FQNNGV. This CDR3 contains 15 residues. Trimming took 6 bases from V and 6 from J; bases not matched to a gene: 8. CDR3 bases: TGTGCCAGCAGACCGACTAGCGGGAGATTTCAGACCCAGTACTTC. It encodes CASRPTSGRFQTQYF.

J is TRBJ1-2 and V is TRBV7-8, with TRBD1 matching over 8 bases. J gave up 8 bases and V 5 bases, and 10 bases lay outside the gene matches. Germline V CDR1 and CDR2: SGHVS, FQNEAQ. The length of the CDR3 is 14 residues. CDR3 DNA sequence: TGTGCCAGCAGCCGCGGGACAGGACGGGGAGGCTACACCTTC. It yields the protein CASSRGTGRGGYTF.

This chain links TRBV7-9 with TRBJ1-4; weak D call: TRBD1 (5 bases). Germline loops: CDR1 SEHNR, CDR2 FQNEAQ (reference sequence). The CDR3 runs 11 residues. The V end lost 7 bases, the J end lost 15 bases, and 15 bases lay between the germline ends. CDR3 sequence reads: CASTSGLNVFF. CDR3 nucleotide sequence: TGTGCCAGCACCTCGGGACTTAACGTGTTTTTT.

V and J are TRBV6-6 and TRBJ2-3; D perhaps matches TRBD1 (7 bases). The ends were cut back, 4 bases at V and 3 bases at J, with 14 bases in the middle. The CDR3 runs to 15 residues. The germline V gene has CDR1 MNHNY and CDR2 SVGAGI (reference sequence). This CDR3 reads CASSSPTGRTDTQYF. The CDR3, as DNA: TGTGCCAGCAGTTCCCCGACAGGGAGGACAGATACGCAGTATTTT.

This chain joins TRBV27 and TRBJ2-7; 11 positions agree with TRBD2. The CDR3 is 15 residues long. Germline V CDR1 and CDR2: MNHEY, SMNVEV (reference sequence). V lost 2 bases to trimming and J lost 3 bases; unmatched junction nucleotides: 3. The CDR3 nucleotides are TGTGCCAGCAGTTTAAGTACTAGCGGGAGCTACGAGCAGTACTTC. This sequence encodes CASSLSTSGSYEQYF.

The chain joins TRBV18 to TRBJ1-5, with a tentative D call TRBD1 (6 bases). This CDR3 is 16 amino acids long. Germline V gene lookup returns CDR1 KGHSH and CDR2 LQKENI. Deletions cut 3 bases from V and 4 bases from J, with 16 bases between. The CDR3 protein is CASSPRAGAVNQPQHF. For the CDR3, the DNA is TGTGCCAGCTCACCCCGAGCGGGGGCGGTGAATCAGCCCCAGCATTTT.

This chain joins TRBV28 and TRBJ1-2, with D maybe TRBD1 (5 bases). The CDR3 extends over 16 amino acids. Trimming shortened V by 2 bases and J by 3 bases, and 16 bases separated the two germline ends. CDR1 is MDHEN, CDR2 SYDVKM, per germline. CDR3 DNA sequence: TGTGCCAGCAGTTTAATAGGGGCGATTCGATACTATGGCTACACCTTC. Its translation: CASSLIGAIRYYGYTF.

The genes are TRBV7-2 and TRBJ1-3, with 10 bases matching TRBD2. The J call could be wrong; TRBJ2-2 is a better fit for the DNA end. This CDR3 contains 14 residues. Germline V gene data show CDR1 as SGHTA and CDR2 as FQGNSA. CDR3 nucleotide sequence: TGTGCCAGCACCTCAAGCGGGGGGGCCGGGGAGCTGTTTTTT. It encodes CASTSSGGAGELFF.

This clone was recorded once. This chain joins TRBV28 and TRBJ1-3, with D maybe TRBD1 (6 bases). Germline CDR1 is MDHEN and CDR2 is SYDVKM. The V gene lost 8 bases and the J gene lost 0 bases, with 14 bases spanning the gap. The CDR3 consists of 15 residues. CDR3 nucleotide sequence: TGTGCCAGCGGCCAAGGGGGTTCCTCTGGAAACACCATATATTTT. Residues: CASGQGGSSGNTIYF.

The rearrangement links TRBV7-9 to TRBJ2-1; weak D call: TRBD2 (6 bases). Germline V CDR1 and CDR2: SEHNR, FQNEAQ (reference sequence). Trimming removed 4 bases at V and 6 bases at J, with 19 bases between. CDR3 length equals 16 residues. The CDR3 loop is CASSSPLNLATNEQFF. The DNA of the CDR3 is TGTGCCAGCAGCTCCCCGTTGAATCTAGCGACCAATGAGCAGTTCTTC.

The count of this clone is one. The V gene is TRBV18, the J gene TRBJ1-1, with TRBD1 matching 8 bases. The length of the CDR3 is 16 residues. CDR1 and CDR2 from the germline V gene are KGHSH and LQKENI. Trimming took 2 bases from V and 3 from J; bases not matched to a gene: 8. The DNA of the CDR3 is TGTGCCAGCTCACCAATTGGGACAGGAGGATACACTGAAGCTTTCTTT. Its translation is CASSPIGTGGYTEAFF. Drawing the rest from reference TRBV18 and TRBJ1-1, the complete variable domain is NAGVMQNPRHLVRRRGQEARLRCSPMKGHSHVYWYRQLPEEGLKFMVYLQKENIIDESGMPKERFSAEFPKEGPSILRIQQVVRGDSAAYFCASSPIGTGGYTEAFFGQGTRLTVV.

The gene calls are TRBV7-2 and TRBJ2-3, with D maybe TRBD2 (6 bases). This CDR3 contains 15 residues. V was shortened by 5 bases and J by 1 base, with 13 bases between the two germline ends. Germline loops: CDR1 SGHTA, CDR2 FQGNSA. CDR3 residues: CASSQLWGGTDTQYF. The DNA for the CDR3 is TGTGCCAGCAGCCAACTCTGGGGGGGCACAGATACGCAGTATTTT.

This rearrangement joins TRBV7-2 to TRBJ2-1, with TRBD2 matching over 10 bases. Trimming at V came to 1 base and at J to 10 bases, leaving 4 bases not matched to a gene. The CDR3 extends over 14 amino acids. CDR1 and CDR2 from the germline V gene are SGHTA and FQGNSA. The CDR3 protein is CASSLGPGLAEQFF. The CDR3 nucleotides are TGTGCCAGCAGCTTAGGGCCGGGACTAGCGGAGCAGTTCTTC.

The V call is TRBV7-8, the J call TRBJ2-4; D might be TRBD1 (6 bases). The CDR3 is made up of 15 amino acids. The germline gives CDR1 SGHVS, CDR2 FQNEAQ. V was clipped by 4 bases and J by 7 bases, with 17 bases between them. The CDR3 sequence: CASSYATGYGNIQYF. In DNA, the CDR3 is TGTGCCAGCAGCTACGCGACAGGATATGGGAACATTCAGTACTTC.

The chain employs TRBV11-2 and TRBJ2-7; tentatively, D is TRBD1 (7 bases). The CDR3 loop spans 14 amino acids. Trimming removed 5 bases at V and 2 bases at J, with 13 bases between. Germline lookup yields CDR1 SGHAT and CDR2 FQNNGV. The CDR3 sequence: CASSLAGGTYEQYF. The CDR3 region has the DNA TGTGCCAGCAGCCTGGCAGGGGGGACCTACGAGCAGTACTTC.

The rearrangement uses TRBV5-4 and TRBJ1-1, with 8 nucleotides matching TRBD1. Germline assignment: CDR1 SGHNT and CDR2 YYREEE (reference sequence). The CDR3 sequence is 16 residues long. Trimming took 4 bases from V and 4 from J; bases not matched to a gene: 12. This CDR3 reads CASSPGGSGGGTEAFF. The CDR3 DNA follows: TGTGCCAGCAGCCCGGGGGGTTCAGGGGGCGGCACTGAAGCTTTCTTT.

This sequence joins TRBV28 and TRBJ2-1; possibly TRBD2 for D (7 bases). This CDR3 has 15 amino acids. Trimming stripped 6 bases from V and 2 bases from J, with 14 bases between. Germline CDR1 reads MDHEN; CDR2 reads SYDVKM. The DNA of the CDR3 is TGTGCCAGCAGCCGAGGGGGGGACCCCTACAATGAGCAGTTCTTC. As protein: CASSRGGDPYNEQFF.

The chain combines TRBV27 with TRBJ2-1; 10 bases are a match to TRBD1. The CDR3 totals 14 residues. From germline, CDR1 is MNHEY and CDR2 SMNVEV (reference sequence). Germline trimming cut 6 bases from V and 7 bases from J; bases unmatched to any gene: 6. Here the CDR3 DNA reads TGTGCCAGCAGAGTCGACAGGGGGCGGAATGAGCAGTTCTTC. Amino acids: CASRVDRGRNEQFF.

This sequence joins TRBV5-1 and TRBJ2-3, with TRBD2 identical over 7 bases. CDR3 length: 16 residues. Germline CDR1 is SGHRS and CDR2 is YFSETQ. The ends lost 1 base at V and 2 bases at J; junction bases unmatched: 7. The CDR3 protein is CASSLLEGGATDTQYF. CDR3 coding DNA: TGCGCCAGCAGCTTGTTGGAGGGAGGGGCCACAGATACGCAGTATTTT.

For the CDR3, the DNA is TGCGCCAGCAGCTTCTCCGGCGGGGGGGCCTTTCAAGAGACCCAGTACTTC. It is translated as CASSFSGGGAFQETQYF. This chain uses TRBV5-1 with TRBJ2-5, with TRBD2 matching over 9 bases. In germline, CDR1 is SGHRS, CDR2 YFSETQ. The CDR3 has 17 amino acids. V lost 2 bases to trimming and J lost 2 bases; unmatched junction nucleotides: 10.

CDR3 coding DNA: TGTGCCAGCAGTGTTGCAGATGAGCAGTTCTTC. It encodes CASSVADEQFF. The J gene is TRBJ2-1, the V gene TRBV25-1; D remains unclear. CDR1 MGHDK and CDR2 SYGVNS come from the germline V gene. The CDR3 runs to 11 residues. V was cut by 4 bases and J by 8 bases, with 6 bases left in between.

The count of this clone is one. The rearrangement joins TRBV7-2 to TRBJ2-3; D call uncertain. Germline CDR1 is SGHTA and CDR2 is FQGNSA. This CDR3 region has 15 residues. V dropped 5 bases and J dropped 2 bases, with 14 bases sitting between them. CDR3 loop: CASSPRKLHTDTQYF. In DNA, the CDR3 is TGTGCCAGCAGCCCACGTAAGCTTCACACAGATACGCAGTATTTT.